This T cell receptor beta chain was sequenced for a study of intratumoral heterogeneity in liver cancer. The wider study: Most patients were male, with a median age of about 62 years.

The study's findings and limits: Tumor-infiltrating lymphocyte representation was acknowledged to be under-sampled.

Generated by immunoSEQ multiplex PCR, the TCRdb table keeps only in-frame clones and is missing some. The sample has 20,000 to 25,000 clones, 73% seen once. Remarks on this clone: Antigen specificity is unknown.

This CDR3 is 17 amino acids long. Looked up from germline, CDR1 is SGHVS and CDR2 is FNYEAQ. V lost 2 bases, J lost 4 bases, and 17 bases lay in between. Early-stage hepatocellular carcinoma patients were treatment-naïve prior to resection. Sampled areas showed no macroscopic evidence of necrosis or hemorrhage. The specimen was tumor-adjacent normal tissue, collected before any cancer treatment. The genes are TRBV7-6 and TRBJ2-2; D is possibly TRBD2 (7 bases). This TCR was sampled from a woman aged 70-85 years with hepatocellular carcinoma. CDR3: CASSLQGRAPPTGELFF. For the CDR3, the DNA is TGTGCCAGCAGCTTACAGGGGAGGGCCCCCCCCACCGGGGAGCTGTTTTTT.